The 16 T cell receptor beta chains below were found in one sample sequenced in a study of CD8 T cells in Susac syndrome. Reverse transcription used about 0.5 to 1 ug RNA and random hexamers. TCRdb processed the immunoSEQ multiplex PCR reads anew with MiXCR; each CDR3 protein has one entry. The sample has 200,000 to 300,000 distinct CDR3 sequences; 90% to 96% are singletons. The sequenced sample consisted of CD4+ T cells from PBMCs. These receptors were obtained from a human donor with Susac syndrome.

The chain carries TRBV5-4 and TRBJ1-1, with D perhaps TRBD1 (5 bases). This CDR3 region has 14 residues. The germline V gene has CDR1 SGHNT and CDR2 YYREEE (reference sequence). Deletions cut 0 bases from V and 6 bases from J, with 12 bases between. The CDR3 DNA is TGTGCCAGCAGCTTGGCTGGGGGTCGGTCTGAAGCTTTCTTT. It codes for CASSLAGGRSEAFF. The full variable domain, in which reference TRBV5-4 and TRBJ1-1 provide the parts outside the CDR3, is ETGVTQSPTHLIKTRGQQVTLRCSSQSGHNTVSWYQQALGQGPQFIFQYYREEENGRGNFPPRFSGLQFPNYSSELNVNALELDDSALYLCASSLAGGRSEAFFGQGTRLTVV.

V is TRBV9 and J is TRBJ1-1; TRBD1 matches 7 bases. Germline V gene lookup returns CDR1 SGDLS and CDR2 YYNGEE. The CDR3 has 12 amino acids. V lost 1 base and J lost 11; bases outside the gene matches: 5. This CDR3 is CASSVTGEFAFF. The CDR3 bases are TGTGCCAGCAGCGTAACAGGGGAGTTTGCTTTCTTT. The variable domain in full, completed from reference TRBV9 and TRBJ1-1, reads DSGVTQTPKHLITATGQRVTLRCSPRSGDLSVYWYQQSLDQGLQFLIQYYNGEERAKGNILERFSAQQFPDLHSELNLSSLELGDSALYFCASSVTGEFAFFGQGTRLTVV.

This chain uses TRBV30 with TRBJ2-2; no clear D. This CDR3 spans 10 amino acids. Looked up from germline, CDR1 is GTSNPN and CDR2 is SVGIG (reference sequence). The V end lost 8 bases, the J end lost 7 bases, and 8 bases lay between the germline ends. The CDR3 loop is CAGSSGELFF. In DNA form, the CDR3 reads TGTGCCGGATCAAGCGGGGAGCTGTTTTTT.

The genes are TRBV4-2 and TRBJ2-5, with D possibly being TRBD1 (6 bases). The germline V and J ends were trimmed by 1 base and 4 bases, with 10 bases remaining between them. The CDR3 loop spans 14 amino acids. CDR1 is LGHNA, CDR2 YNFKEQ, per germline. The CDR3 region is CASSQVAGAETQYF. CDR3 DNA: TGTGCCAGCAGCCAAGTCGCAGGGGCAGAGACCCAGTACTTC.

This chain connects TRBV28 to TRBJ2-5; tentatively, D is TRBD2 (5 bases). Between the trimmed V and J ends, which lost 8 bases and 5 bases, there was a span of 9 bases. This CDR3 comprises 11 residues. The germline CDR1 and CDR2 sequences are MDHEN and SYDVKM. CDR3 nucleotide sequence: TGTGCCAGCCAGCGAGGGGAGACCCAGTACTTC. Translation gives CASQRGETQYF.

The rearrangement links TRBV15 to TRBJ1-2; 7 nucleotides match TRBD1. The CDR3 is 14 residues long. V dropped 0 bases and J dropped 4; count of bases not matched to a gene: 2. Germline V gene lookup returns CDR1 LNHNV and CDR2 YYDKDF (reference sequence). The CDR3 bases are TGTGCCACCAGCAGAGAGAGGGGGCTCTATGGCTACACCTTC. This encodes CATSRERGLYGYTF.

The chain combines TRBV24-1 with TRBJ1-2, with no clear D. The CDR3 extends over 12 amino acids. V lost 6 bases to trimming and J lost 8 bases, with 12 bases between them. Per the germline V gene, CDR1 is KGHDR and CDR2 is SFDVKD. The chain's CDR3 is CATSTAGRGYTF. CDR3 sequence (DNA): TGTGCCACCAGTACAGCGGGGAGGGGCTACACCTTC.

The CDR3 protein is CASSLDMGRHNEQFF. For the CDR3, the DNA is TGTGCCAGCAGCTTAGATATGGGACGGCACAATGAGCAGTTCTTC. The rearrangement joins TRBV11-3 to TRBJ2-1; either TRBD1 or TRBD2 may fit D (5 bases each). Germline CDR1 reads SGHNT; CDR2 reads YENEEA. With 0 bases removed from V and 5 bases from J, the gap between germline ends came to 11 bases. CDR3 length equals 15 residues.

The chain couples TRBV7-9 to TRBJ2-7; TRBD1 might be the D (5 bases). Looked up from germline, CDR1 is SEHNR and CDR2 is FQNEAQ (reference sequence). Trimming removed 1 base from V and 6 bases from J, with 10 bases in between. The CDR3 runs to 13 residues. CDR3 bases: TGTGCCAGCAGCTTAGGCAGGGTGGGCGAGCAGTACTTC. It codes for CASSLGRVGEQYF.

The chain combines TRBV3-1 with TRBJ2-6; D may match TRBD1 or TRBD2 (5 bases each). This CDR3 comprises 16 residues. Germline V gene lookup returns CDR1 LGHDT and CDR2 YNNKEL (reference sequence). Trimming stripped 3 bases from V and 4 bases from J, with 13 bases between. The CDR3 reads CASSQGPRRGANVLTF. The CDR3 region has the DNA TGTGCCAGCAGCCAGGGACCCCGGCGGGGGGCCAACGTCCTGACTTTC.

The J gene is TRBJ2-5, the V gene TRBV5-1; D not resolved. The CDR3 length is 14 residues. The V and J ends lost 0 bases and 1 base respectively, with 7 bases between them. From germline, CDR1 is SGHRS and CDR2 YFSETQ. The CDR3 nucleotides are TGCGCCAGCAGCTTGGAGGTCCTCCAAGAGACCCAGTACTTC. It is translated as CASSLEVLQETQYF.

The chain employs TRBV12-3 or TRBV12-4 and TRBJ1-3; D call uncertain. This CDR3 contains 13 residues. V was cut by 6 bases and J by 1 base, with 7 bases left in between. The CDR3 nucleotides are TGTGCCAGCAGCTTAAAGTCTGGAAACACCATATATTTT. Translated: CASSLKSGNTIYF.

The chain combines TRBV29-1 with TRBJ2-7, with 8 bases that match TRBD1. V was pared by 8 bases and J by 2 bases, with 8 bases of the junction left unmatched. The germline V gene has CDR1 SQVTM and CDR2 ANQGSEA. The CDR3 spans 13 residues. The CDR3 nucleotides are TGCAGCTTCCGTGGGGACAGGACCTACGAGCAGTACTTC. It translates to CSFRGDRTYEQYF.

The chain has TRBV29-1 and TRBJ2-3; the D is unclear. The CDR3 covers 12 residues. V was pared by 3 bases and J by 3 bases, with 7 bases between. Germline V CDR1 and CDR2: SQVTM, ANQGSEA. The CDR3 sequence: CSVELVTDTQYF. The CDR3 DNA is TGCAGCGTTGAGTTGGTTACAGATACGCAGTATTTT.

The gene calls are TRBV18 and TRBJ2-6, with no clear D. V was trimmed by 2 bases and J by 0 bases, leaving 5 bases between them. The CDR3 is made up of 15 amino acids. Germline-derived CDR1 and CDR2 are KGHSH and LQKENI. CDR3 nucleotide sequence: TGTGCCAGCTCACCAGTCGACTCTGGGGCCAACGTCCTGACTTTC. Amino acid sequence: CASSPVDSGANVLTF.

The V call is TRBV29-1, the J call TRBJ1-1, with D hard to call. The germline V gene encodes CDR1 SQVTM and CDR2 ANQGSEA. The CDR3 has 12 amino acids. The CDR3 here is CKALYYGTEAFF. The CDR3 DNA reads TGCAAAGCGTTATATTATGGGACTGAAGCTTTCTTT. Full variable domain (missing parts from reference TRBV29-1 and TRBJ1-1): SAVISQKPSRDICQRGTSLTIQCQVDSQVTMMFWYRQQPGQSLTLIATANQGSEATYESGFVIDKFPISRPNLTFSTLTVSNMSPEDSSIYLCKALYYGTEAFFGQGTRLTVV.